What follows is one T cell receptor beta chain and its context. Time point given: pre-reinfection, 55 to 20 weeks before reinfection detection. Sorted cells were sequenced directly ex vivo without any in vitro expansion. People who inject drugs from Montreal's HEPCO study were the donors. Control naive CD8 T cells came from a couple of donors at all three reinfection time points. The sample belongs to a study of memory CD8 T cells in hepatitis C reinfection. Study-level background: Samples before reinfection came 55 to 20 weeks prior to detection.

Trimming pared 1 base from V and 4 bases from J, leaving 9 bases between. CDR1 is LNHDA, CDR2 SQIVND, per germline (reference sequence). The CDR3 consists of 14 residues. Assay: immunoSEQ multiplex PCR; the TCRdb copy retains only in-frame clones and omits some. The sample includes 50,000 or so clones, just under 90% of them seen just once. The sequencing input was naive CD8+ T cells sorted from blood. V usage is TRBV19 and J usage is TRBJ2-3; D gene unclear. This receptor was obtained from a man between 18 and 29 years old with hepatitis C virus infection. The CDR3 sequence is CASSIGSQADTQYF. DNA for the CDR3: TGTGCCAGTAGTATAGGGTCCCAGGCAGATACGCAGTATTTT. The full variable domain, its missing parts supplied by reference TRBV19 and TRBJ2-3, is DGGITQSPKYLFRKEGQNVTLSCEQNLNHDAMYWYRQDPGQGLRLIYYSQIVNDFQKGDIAEGYSVSREKKESFPLTVTSAQKNPTAFYLCASSIGSQADTQYFGPGTRLTVL.